These 27 T cell receptor beta chains originate from one sample sequenced in a study of vaccination and CD4 T cells after COVID-19. Treatment defined: approximately 11-day PBMC culture with coronavirus spike peptide pools or control peptides (ViraFEST assay). The Oncomine TCR Beta short-read assay was applied to DNA of cultured CD4+ T cells. Using its own MiXCR run on the PCR reads, TCRdb lists one record per CDR3 protein. The table lists roughly 20,000 distinct CDR3 sequences, roughly 50% of them singletons. These TCRs' antigens remain unknown. The source material was CD4+ T cells from blood, cultured in vitro. These receptor sequences come from a human donor who had recovered from COVID-19.

The gene calls are TRBV6-1 and TRBJ2-7; TRBD1 matches 8 bases. CDR1 and CDR2 (germline): MNHNS, SASEGT. CDR3 length: 16 residues. Germline trimming cut 3 bases from V and 0 bases from J; bases unmatched to any gene: 7. The CDR3 is CASSEAGQVSSYEQYF. The DNA for the CDR3 is TGTGCCAGCAGTGAGGCGGGACAGGTGAGCTCCTACGAGCAGTACTTC.

By sample share, this clonotype is medium-sized (0.01 to 0.1%). The junction departs from the called germline gene at one end, perhaps through a read error. The chain employs TRBV7-9 and TRBJ1-2; D remains ambiguous. This CDR3 has 12 amino acids. Germline V lookup: CDR1 SEHNR, CDR2 FQNEAQ (reference sequence). The CDR3 spells CASSLDSYSYTF. CDR3 in DNA: TGTGCCAGCAGCTTGGACTCCTATAGCTACACCTTC.

The rearrangement joins TRBV30 to TRBJ2-7, with 7 positions matching TRBD1. CDR1 and CDR2 from the germline V gene are GTSNPN and SVGIG (reference sequence). J lost 4 bases, V lost 4 bases, and 10 bases had no gene match. The CDR3 runs 14 residues. CDR3 nucleotides: TGTGCCTGGACTTTCACAAGGGGGCAGTACGAGCAGTACTTC. Its protein product is CAWTFTRGQYEQYF.

The chain carries TRBV6-4 and TRBJ2-7; D is ambiguous. CDR3 length: 13 amino acids. Between the trimmed V and J ends, which lost 10 bases and 3 bases, there was a span of 16 bases. Germline lookup yields CDR1 MRHNA and CDR2 SNTAGT. The CDR3 spells CANKRSLYYEQYF. CDR3 nucleotide sequence: TGTGCCAACAAAAGGAGTCTTTACTACGAGCAGTACTTC.

This chain links TRBV11-2 with TRBJ2-5, with 8 bases lining up with TRBD2. V dropped 5 bases and J dropped 4; count of bases not matched to a gene: 12. The CDR3 consists of 16 residues. Germline values: CDR1 SGHAT, CDR2 FQNNGV. Written as DNA, the CDR3 is TGTGCCAGCAGCCCAACCCAGCGGGAGAAGGGAGAGACCCAGTACTTC. Translation gives CASSPTQREKGETQYF.

The chain is built from TRBV7-6 and TRBJ2-5; 13 bases are shared with TRBD2. The CDR3 runs to 15 residues. With V trimmed by 7 bases and J by 5 bases, 7 bases remained unmatched. Per the germline V gene, CDR1 is SGHVS and CDR2 is FNYEAQ. The CDR3 reads CASTPLAGGPETQYF. The CDR3 DNA is TGTGCCAGCACCCCACTAGCGGGGGGGCCCGAGACCCAGTACTTC. Full variable domain (rest looked up from reference TRBV7-6 and TRBJ2-5): GAGVSQSPRYKVTKRGQDVALRCDPISGHVSLYWYRQALGQGPEFLTYFNYEAQQDKSGLPNDRFSAERPEGSISTLTIQRTEQRDSAMYRCASTPLAGGPETQYFGPGTRLLVL.

This clonotype was seen a few times. This chain uses TRBV23-1 with TRBJ1-2; 7 nucleotides align to TRBD1. TRBV23-1 is classed as an ORF, of uncertain function. This CDR3 has 18 amino acids. J gave up 8 bases and V 0 bases, and 18 bases lay outside the gene matches. CDR3 DNA sequence: TGCGCCAGCAGTCAATCGTTTTCGGACAGGAATGAGGGGGAGGGCTACACCTTC. Protein product: CASSQSFSDRNEGEGYTF.

The V gene is TRBV7-6, the J gene TRBJ2-5; possible D gene TRBD1, 5 bases. From germline, CDR1 is SGHVS and CDR2 FNYEAQ. The CDR3 has 15 amino acids. Trimming removed 1 base at V and 5 bases at J, with 14 bases between. CDR3 region: CASSLGVGVGETQYF. The CDR3 DNA reads TGTGCCAGCAGCTTAGGGGTAGGGGTAGGGGAGACCCAGTACTTC.

The rearrangement joins TRBV5-1 to TRBJ1-1; D gene unclear. The CDR3 contains 12 residues. CDR1 is SGHRS, CDR2 YFSETQ, per germline. V gave up 7 bases and J gave up 0 bases, with 7 bases separating them. The CDR3 protein is CASRGMNTEAFF. The DNA for the CDR3 is TGCGCCAGCCGGGGAATGAACACTGAAGCTTTCTTT.

The V call is TRBV6-1, the J call TRBJ2-3, with D possibly matching TRBD1 (5 bases). The CDR3 runs to 11 residues. The germline V gene encodes CDR1 MNHNS and CDR2 SASEGT. Trimming left V 11 bases short and J 1 base short, with 7 bases between. The CDR3 is CAVQGTDTQYF. In DNA, the CDR3 is TGTGCCGTACAGGGCACAGATACGCAGTATTTT.

This clonotype was detected a few times. CDR3 loop: CASSYSPSGASTDTQYF. The CDR3 coding sequence is TGTGCCAGCAGTTACTCGCCTAGCGGGGCCAGCACAGATACGCAGTATTTT. V is TRBV6-5 and J is TRBJ2-3, with 9 nucleotides matching TRBD2. CDR1 and CDR2 from the germline V gene are MNHEY and SVGAGI. CDR3 length equals 17 residues. V shed 0 bases, J shed 0 bases, and the junction held 4 bases outside the gene matches.

The chain is built from TRBV12-3 or TRBV12-4 and TRBJ2-3, with 14 bases identical to TRBD2. The CDR3 length is 15 residues. J was trimmed by 4 bases and V by 5 bases; bases with no gene match: 2. In DNA, the CDR3 is TGTGCCAGCAGTGAGACTAGCGGGGGGGCAGATACGCAGTATTTT. Translation gives CASSETSGGADTQYF.

This clonotype turned up a few times. This sequence joins TRBV11-2 and TRBJ2-7; D unclear. Trimming took 1 base from V and 6 from J, leaving 7 bases between them. There are 12 residues in the CDR3. In germline, CDR1 is SGHAT, CDR2 FQNNGV. CDR3 nucleotides: TGTGCCAGCAGCTTAGGGTCGGTCGAGCAGTACTTC. It translates to CASSLGSVEQYF.

The V and J genes are TRBV19 and TRBJ1-6; 8 bases map to TRBD1. The ends lost 1 base at V and 9 bases at J; junction bases unmatched: 11. This CDR3 comprises 17 residues. Germline V gene sequence: CDR1 LNHDA, CDR2 SQIVND (reference sequence). The CDR3 reads CASSIGIGTGVGSPLHF. The CDR3 DNA reads TGTGCCAGTAGTATAGGGATCGGGACAGGAGTAGGTTCACCCCTCCACTTT.

The chain combines TRBV11-2 with TRBJ1-2; TRBD1 is a possible D gene (5 bases). The CDR3 runs 14 residues. The V and J ends lost 2 bases and 2 bases respectively, with 9 bases between them. CDR1 and CDR2 from the germline V gene are SGHAT and FQNNGV. The CDR3 nucleotides are TGTGCCAGCAGCTTAAATGCAGGGAACTATGGCTACACCTTC. Its translation is CASSLNAGNYGYTF.

The chain joins TRBV27 to TRBJ1-1; TRBD1 aligns across 8 bases. CDR1 and CDR2 from the germline V gene are MNHEY and SMNVEV (reference sequence). The CDR3 is made up of 15 amino acids. With 5 bases clipped from V and 5 bases from J, the junction kept 10 bases outside the gene matches. The CDR3 nucleotides read TGTGCCAGCAGTCCGATCCTCAGGGGGCGGACTGAAGCTTTCTTT. The encoded protein is CASSPILRGRTEAFF.

This clonotype was seen a few times. V usage is TRBV7-2 and J usage is TRBJ2-5; 9 nucleotides agree with TRBD1. Trimming at V came to 6 bases and at J to 5 bases, leaving 10 bases not matched to a gene. CDR3 length equals 15 residues. Germline V gene sequence: CDR1 SGHTA, CDR2 FQGNSA. CDR3 in DNA: TGTGCCAGCAGAAGAGACAGGGGGTTTACTGAGACCCAGTACTTC. As protein: CASRRDRGFTETQYF.

This clonotype was recorded a few times. The rearrangement links TRBV20-1 to TRBJ2-7; 11 bases are shared with TRBD2. The CDR3 sequence is 15 residues long. Trimming cost V 3 bases and J 0 bases; bases outside gene matches: 4. Germline V gene sequence: CDR1 DFQATT, CDR2 SNEGSKA (reference sequence). As DNA, the CDR3 is TGCAGTGCTAGGCCCGGGACTAGCGGCTCCTACGAGCAGTACTTC. It is translated as CSARPGTSGSYEQYF.

This sequence joins TRBV24-1 and TRBJ2-5; D possibly corresponds to TRBD1 (5 bases). CDR3 length: 14 residues. Trimming shortened V by 5 bases and J by 4 bases, and 13 bases separated the two germline ends. Germline CDR1 is KGHDR and CDR2 is SFDVKD. Written as DNA, the CDR3 is TGTGCCACCAGTGGACAGCCGGTGGGAGAGACCCAGTACTTC. Amino acid sequence: CATSGQPVGETQYF.

The J gene is TRBJ2-5, the V gene TRBV7-2; 16 bases line up with TRBD2. The CDR3 consists of 17 residues. CDR1 is SGHTA and CDR2 is FQGNSA in the germline V gene. The J segment lost 5 bases and the V segment lost 5 bases, leaving 8 bases of the junction unmatched. Here the CDR3 DNA reads TGTGCCAGCAGCCCGCCGGGACTAGCGGGGGGGCGGGAGACCCAGTACTTC. As protein: CASSPPGLAGGRETQYF.

The chain has TRBV30 and TRBJ1-1, with D tentatively TRBD1 (6 bases). Trimming took off 0 bases at V and 5 bases at J, with 10 bases between the two ends. The CDR3 extends over 13 amino acids. Looked up from germline, CDR1 is GTSNPN and CDR2 is SVGIG (reference sequence). Here the CDR3 reads CAWSVEGVTEAFF. CDR3 nucleotide sequence: TGTGCCTGGAGTGTGGAGGGGGTAACTGAAGCTTTCTTT.

This clonotype has a handful of counts. J is TRBJ1-5 and V is TRBV27; no clear D. The germline V gene has CDR1 MNHEY and CDR2 SMNVEV (reference sequence). V was trimmed by 0 bases and J by 10 bases, leaving 4 bases between them. This CDR3 region has 11 residues. In nucleotides, the CDR3 is TGTGCCAGCAGTTTATCGCCCCCCCAGCATTTT. Translating gives CASSLSPPQHF.

V gene TRBV2 combines with J gene TRBJ1-1; D gene ambiguous. Trimming took off 3 bases at V and 4 bases at J, with 9 bases between the two ends. CDR1 and CDR2 (germline): SNHLY, FYNNEI. CDR3 length equals 13 residues. CDR3 nucleotide sequence: TGTGCCAGCAGTGAGGAGGCCCTCACTGAAGCTTTCTTT. Its translation: CASSEEALTEAFF.

This clonotype was seen a handful of times. The genes are TRBV24-1 and TRBJ1-5; 7 positions match TRBD1. This CDR3 is built from 14 residues. Germline V gives CDR1 KGHDR, CDR2 SFDVKD. V was clipped by 4 bases and J by 9 bases; unmatched bases: 8. CDR3: CATSDSQGRGPQHF. CDR3 in DNA: TGTGCCACCAGTGACTCACAGGGGCGAGGGCCCCAGCATTTT.

The chain couples TRBV6-1 to TRBJ2-5; 10 bases align to TRBD1. The trim removed 7 bases at V and 0 bases at J, leaving 5 bases unmatched. CDR3 length equals 15 residues. Germline assignment: CDR1 MNHNS and CDR2 SASEGT. The CDR3, as DNA: TGTGCCAGCACTTTGGACAGGGGGTACCAAGAGACCCAGTACTTC. It specifies CASTLDRGYQETQYF.

The chain uses TRBV6-5 and TRBJ1-6; no clear D gene. The CDR3 runs 16 residues. Trimming shortened V by 3 bases and J by 7 bases, and 16 bases separated the two germline ends. Germline values: CDR1 MNHEY, CDR2 SVGAGI. The CDR3 is CASSYEAPAPNSPLHF. As DNA, the CDR3 is TGTGCCAGCAGTTATGAGGCCCCGGCCCCAAATTCACCCCTCCACTTT.

CDR3 nucleotides: TGTGCCAGCAGTTTAGGGGGCAGGGCATACGAGCAGTACTTC. Residues: CASSLGGRAYEQYF. J is TRBJ2-7 and V is TRBV27; tentatively, D is TRBD1 (6 bases). V lost 2 bases and J lost 4, with 12 bases in between. CDR1 is MNHEY and CDR2 is SMNVEV in the germline V gene (reference sequence). This CDR3 is built from 14 residues.